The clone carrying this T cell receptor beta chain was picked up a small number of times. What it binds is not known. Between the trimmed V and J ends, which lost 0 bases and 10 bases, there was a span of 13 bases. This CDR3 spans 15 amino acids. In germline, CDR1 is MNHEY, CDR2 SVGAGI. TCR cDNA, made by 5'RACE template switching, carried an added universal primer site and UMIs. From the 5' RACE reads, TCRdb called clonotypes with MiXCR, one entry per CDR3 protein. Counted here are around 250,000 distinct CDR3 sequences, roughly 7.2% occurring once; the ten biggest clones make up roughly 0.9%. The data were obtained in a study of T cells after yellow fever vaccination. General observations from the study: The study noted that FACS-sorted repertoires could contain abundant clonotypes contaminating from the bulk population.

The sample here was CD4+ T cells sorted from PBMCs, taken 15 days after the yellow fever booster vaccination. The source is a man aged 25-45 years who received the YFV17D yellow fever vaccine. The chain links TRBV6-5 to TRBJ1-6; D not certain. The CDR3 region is CASSYSSPGRSPLHF. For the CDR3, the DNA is TGTGCCAGCAGTTACTCGAGCCCCGGAAGGTCACCCCTCCACTTT.